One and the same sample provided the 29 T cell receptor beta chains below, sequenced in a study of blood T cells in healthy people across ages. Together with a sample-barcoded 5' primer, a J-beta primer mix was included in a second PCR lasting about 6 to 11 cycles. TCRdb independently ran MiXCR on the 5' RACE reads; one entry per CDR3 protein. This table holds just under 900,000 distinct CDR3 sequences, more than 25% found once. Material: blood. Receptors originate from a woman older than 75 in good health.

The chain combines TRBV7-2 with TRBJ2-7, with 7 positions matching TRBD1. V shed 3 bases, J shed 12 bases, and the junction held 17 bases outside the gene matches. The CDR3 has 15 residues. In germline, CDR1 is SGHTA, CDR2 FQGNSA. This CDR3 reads CASSLSGRGKETRYF. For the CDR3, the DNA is TGTGCCAGCAGCTTGAGCGGCAGGGGGAAGGAGACCCGGTACTTC.

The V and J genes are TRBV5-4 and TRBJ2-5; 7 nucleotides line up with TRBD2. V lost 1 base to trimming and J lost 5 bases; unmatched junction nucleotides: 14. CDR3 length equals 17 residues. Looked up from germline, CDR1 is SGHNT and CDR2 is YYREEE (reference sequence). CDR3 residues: CASSLSPPSQGGETQYF. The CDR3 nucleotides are TGTGCCAGCAGCTTGTCCCCTCCGAGCCAGGGAGGGGAGACCCAGTACTTC. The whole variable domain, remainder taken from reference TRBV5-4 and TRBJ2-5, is ETGVTQSPTHLIKTRGQQVTLRCSSQSGHNTVSWYQQALGQGPQFIFQYYREEENGRGNFPPRFSGLQFPNYSSELNVNALELDDSALYLCASSLSPPSQGGETQYFGPGTRLLVL.

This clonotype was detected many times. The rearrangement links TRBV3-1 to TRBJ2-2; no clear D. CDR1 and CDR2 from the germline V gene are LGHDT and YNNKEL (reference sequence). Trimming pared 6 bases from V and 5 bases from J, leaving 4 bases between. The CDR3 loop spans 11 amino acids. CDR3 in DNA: TGTGCCAGCAGTTTAACCGGGGAGCTGTTTTTT. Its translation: CASSLTGELFF.

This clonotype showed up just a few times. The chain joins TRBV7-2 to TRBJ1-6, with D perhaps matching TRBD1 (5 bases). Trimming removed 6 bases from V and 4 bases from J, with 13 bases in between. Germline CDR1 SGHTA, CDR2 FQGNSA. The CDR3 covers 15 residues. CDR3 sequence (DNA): TGTGCCAGCAGAGGGACCGATGTTTATAATTCACCCCTCCACTTT. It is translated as CASRGTDVYNSPLHF.

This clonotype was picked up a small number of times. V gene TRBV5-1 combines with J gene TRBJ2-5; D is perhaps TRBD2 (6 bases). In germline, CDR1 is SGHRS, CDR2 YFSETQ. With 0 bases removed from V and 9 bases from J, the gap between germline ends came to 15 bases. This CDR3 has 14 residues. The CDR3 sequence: CASSLVGAEGAQYF. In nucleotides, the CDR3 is TGCGCCAGCAGCTTGGTCGGGGCGGAGGGCGCCCAGTACTTC. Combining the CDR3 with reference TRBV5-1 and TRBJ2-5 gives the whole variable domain KAGVTQTPRYLIKTRGQQVTLSCSPISGHRSVSWYQQTPGQGLQFLFEYFSETQRNKGNFPGRFSGRQFSNSRSEMNVSTLELGDSALYLCASSLVGAEGAQYFGPGTRLLVL.

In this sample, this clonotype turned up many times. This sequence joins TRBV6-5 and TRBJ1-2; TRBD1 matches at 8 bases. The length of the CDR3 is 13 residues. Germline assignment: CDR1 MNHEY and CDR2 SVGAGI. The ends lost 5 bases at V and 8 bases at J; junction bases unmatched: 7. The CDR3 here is CASSTRDRSGYTF. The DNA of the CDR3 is TGTGCCAGCAGTACCCGGGACAGGTCAGGCTACACCTTC.

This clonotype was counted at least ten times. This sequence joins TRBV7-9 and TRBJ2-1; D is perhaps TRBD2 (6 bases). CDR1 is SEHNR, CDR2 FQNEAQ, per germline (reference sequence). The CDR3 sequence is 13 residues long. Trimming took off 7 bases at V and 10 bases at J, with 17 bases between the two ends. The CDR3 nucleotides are TGTGCCAGCATCGAGGGGACTCGCCGCGAGCAGTTCTTC. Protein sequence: CASIEGTRREQFF.

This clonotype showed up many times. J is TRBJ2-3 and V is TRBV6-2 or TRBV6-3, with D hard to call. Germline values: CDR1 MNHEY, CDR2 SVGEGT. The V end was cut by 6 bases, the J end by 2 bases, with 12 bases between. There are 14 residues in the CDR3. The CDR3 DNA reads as TGTGCCAGCAGGTCTCTCCCCCCCACAGATACGCAGTATTTT. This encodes CASRSLPPTDTQYF.

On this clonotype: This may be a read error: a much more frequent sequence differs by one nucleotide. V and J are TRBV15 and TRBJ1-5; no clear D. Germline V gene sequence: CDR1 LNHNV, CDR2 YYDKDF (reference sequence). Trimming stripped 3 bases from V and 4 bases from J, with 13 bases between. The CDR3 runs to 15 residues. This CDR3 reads CATSSARTVNQPQHF. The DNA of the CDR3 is TGTGCCACCAGCAGTGCCCGGACGGTAAATCAGCCCCAGCATTTT.

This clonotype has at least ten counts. CDR3 sequence (DNA): TGTGCCAGCAGTTACTCAATCGGACAGGGATCCTCTGGGGCCAACGTCCTGACTTTC. Translating gives CASSYSIGQGSSGANVLTF. The chain links TRBV6-5 to TRBJ2-6, with 8 bases lining up with TRBD1. CDR3 length: 19 amino acids. The junction had 7 bases not matched to a gene; V was cut back by 0 bases and J by 0 bases. The germline CDR1 and CDR2 sequences are MNHEY and SVGAGI.

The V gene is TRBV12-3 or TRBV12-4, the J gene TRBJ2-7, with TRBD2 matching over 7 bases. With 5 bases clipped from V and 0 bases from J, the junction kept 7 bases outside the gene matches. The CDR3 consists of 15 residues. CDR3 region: CASSPRAGSSYEQYF. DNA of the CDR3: TGTGCCAGCAGTCCACGAGCGGGATCCTCCTACGAGCAGTACTTC.

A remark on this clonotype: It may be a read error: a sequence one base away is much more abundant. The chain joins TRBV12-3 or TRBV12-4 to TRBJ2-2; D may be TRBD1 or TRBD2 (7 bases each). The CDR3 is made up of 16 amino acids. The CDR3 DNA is TGTGCCAGCAGGAGCCAGGGGGGGGCGGAAACCGGGGAGCTGGTTTTT. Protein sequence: CASRSQGGAETGELVF.

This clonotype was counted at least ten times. CDR3: CASRLGLSAGSPETQYF. Written as DNA, the CDR3 is TGTGCCAGCAGGCTTGGCTTATCAGCGGGGAGTCCAGAGACCCAGTACTTC. This sequence joins TRBV6-2 or TRBV6-3 and TRBJ2-5, with 7 bases identical to TRBD2. This CDR3 is built from 17 residues. CDR1 MNHEY and CDR2 SVGEGT come from the germline V gene. The V and J ends lost 6 bases and 4 bases, in that order; junction bases with no gene match: 17.

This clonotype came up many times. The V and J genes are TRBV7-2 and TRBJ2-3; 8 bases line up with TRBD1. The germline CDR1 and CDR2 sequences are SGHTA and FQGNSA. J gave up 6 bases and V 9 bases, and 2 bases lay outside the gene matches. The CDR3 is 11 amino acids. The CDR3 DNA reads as TGTGCCAGTAACAGGGGGGATACGCAGTATTTT. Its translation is CASNRGDTQYF.

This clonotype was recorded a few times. The DNA of the CDR3 is TGTGCCAGCAGTTTAGGAAAGGCCAACTATGGCTACACCTTC. It encodes CASSLGKANYGYTF. This sequence joins TRBV12-3 or TRBV12-4 and TRBJ1-2; D not resolved. V was pared by 1 base and J by 2 bases, with 8 bases between. The CDR3 has 14 residues.

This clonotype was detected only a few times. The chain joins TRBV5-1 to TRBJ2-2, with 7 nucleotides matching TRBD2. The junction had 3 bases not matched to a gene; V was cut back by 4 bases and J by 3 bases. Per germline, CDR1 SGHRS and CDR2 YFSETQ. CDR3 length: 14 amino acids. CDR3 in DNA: TGCGCCAGCAGCCGGGACTATTACACCGGGGAGCTGTTTTTT. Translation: CASSRDYYTGELFF. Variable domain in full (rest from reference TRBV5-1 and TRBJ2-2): KAGVTQTPRYLIKTRGQQVTLSCSPISGHRSVSWYQQTPGQGLQFLFEYFSETQRNKGNFPGRFSGRQFSNSRSEMNVSTLELGDSALYLCASSRDYYTGELFFGEGSRLTVL.

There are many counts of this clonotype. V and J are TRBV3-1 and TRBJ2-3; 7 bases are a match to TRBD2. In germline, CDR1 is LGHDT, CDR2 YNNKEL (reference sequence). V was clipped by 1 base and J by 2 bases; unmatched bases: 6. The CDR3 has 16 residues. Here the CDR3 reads CASSQVSGGNTDTQYF. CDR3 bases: TGTGCCAGCAGCCAAGTGTCGGGGGGAAACACAGATACGCAGTATTTT.

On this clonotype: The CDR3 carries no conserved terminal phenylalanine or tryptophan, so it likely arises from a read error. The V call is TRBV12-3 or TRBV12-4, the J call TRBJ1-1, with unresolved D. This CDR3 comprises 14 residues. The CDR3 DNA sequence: TGTGCCAGCGAGGTAGGGAACATGAACACTCAAGCTTTCGTT. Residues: CASEVGNMNTQAFV.

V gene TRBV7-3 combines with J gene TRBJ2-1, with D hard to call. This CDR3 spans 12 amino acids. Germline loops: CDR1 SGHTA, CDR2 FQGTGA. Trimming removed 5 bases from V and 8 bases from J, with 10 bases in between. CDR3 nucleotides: TGTGCCAGCAGCCTTAACAGTTATGAGCAGTTCTTC. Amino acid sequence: CASSLNSYEQFF.

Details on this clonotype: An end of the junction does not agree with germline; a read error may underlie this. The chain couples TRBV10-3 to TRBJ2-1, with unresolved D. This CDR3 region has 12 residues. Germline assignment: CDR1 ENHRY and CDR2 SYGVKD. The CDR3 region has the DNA TGTGCCATAAGTGAGTCCTTCGGAGAGCAGTTCTTC. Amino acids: CAISESFGEQFF.

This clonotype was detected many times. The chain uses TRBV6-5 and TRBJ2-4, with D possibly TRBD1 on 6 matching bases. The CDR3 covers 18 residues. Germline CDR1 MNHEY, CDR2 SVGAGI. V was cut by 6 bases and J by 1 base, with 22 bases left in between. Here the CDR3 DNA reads TGTGCCAGCAGCTTAACCATTCCAGGGGCAGGGGCCAAAAACATTCAGTACTTC. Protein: CASSLTIPGAGAKNIQYF.

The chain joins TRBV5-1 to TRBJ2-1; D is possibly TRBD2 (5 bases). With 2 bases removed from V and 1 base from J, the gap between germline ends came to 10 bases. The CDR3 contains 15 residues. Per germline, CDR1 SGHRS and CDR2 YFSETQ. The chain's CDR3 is CASSFATTSYNEQFF. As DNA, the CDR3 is TGCGCCAGCAGCTTTGCGACTACTTCCTACAATGAGCAGTTCTTC.

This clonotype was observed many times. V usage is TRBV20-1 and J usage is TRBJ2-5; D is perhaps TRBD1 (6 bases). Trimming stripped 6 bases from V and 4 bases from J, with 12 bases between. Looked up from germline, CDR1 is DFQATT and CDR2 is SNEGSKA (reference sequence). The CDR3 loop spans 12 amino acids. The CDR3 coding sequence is TGCAGTGCCAAGCAGGGGAGAGAGACCCAGTACTTC. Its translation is CSAKQGRETQYF.

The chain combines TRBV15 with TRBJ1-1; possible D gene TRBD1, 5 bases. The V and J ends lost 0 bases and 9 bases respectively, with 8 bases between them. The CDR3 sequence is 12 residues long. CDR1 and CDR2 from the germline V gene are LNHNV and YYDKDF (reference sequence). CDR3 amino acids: CATSRDQGKAFF. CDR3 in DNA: TGTGCCACCAGCAGAGACCAGGGAAAAGCTTTCTTT.

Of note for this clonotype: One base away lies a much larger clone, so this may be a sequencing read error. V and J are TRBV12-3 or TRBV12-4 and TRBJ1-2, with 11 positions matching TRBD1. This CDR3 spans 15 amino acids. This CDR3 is CANSRGTGGTYGYTF. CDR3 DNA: TGTGCCAACAGTAGAGGGACAGGGGGGACCTATGGCTACACCTTC.

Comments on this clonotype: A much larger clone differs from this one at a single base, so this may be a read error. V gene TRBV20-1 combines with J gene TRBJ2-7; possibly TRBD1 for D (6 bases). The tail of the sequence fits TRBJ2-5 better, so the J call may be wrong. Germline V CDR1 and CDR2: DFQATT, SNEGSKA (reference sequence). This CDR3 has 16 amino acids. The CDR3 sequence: CSTKRQVPALQETQYF. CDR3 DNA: TGCAGTACTAAGAGACAGGTGCCGGCCCTACAAGAGACCCAGTACTTC.

The CDR3 bases are TGTGCCAGCAGTCCAAGACTAGGGGCAGAGACCCAGTACTTC. It specifies CASSPRLGAETQYF. This chain uses TRBV27 with TRBJ2-5, with D possibly being TRBD2 (6 bases). Germline loops: CDR1 MNHEY, CDR2 SMNVEV (reference sequence). Trimming left V 5 bases short and J 4 bases short, with 14 bases between. The CDR3 runs 14 residues.

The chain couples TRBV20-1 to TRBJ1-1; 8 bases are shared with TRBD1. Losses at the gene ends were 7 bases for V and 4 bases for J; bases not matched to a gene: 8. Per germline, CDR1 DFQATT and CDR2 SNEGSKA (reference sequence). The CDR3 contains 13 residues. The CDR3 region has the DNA TGCAGTGTAGACAGGGGCGAGAGCACTGAAGCTTTCTTT. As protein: CSVDRGESTEAFF.

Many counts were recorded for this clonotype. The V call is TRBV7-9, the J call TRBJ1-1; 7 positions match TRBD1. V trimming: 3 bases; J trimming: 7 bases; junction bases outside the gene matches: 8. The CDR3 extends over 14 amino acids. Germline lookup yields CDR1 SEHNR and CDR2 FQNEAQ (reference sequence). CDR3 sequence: CASSFFRQGGEAFF. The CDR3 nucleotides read TGTGCCAGCAGCTTTTTTCGCCAGGGGGGTGAAGCTTTCTTT.